This T cell receptor beta chain was captured in a study of T cells after yellow fever vaccination. This clonotype was found a few times. Antigen: not known. 5'RACE template switching added a universal primer site and UMIs to TCR cDNA. MiXCR, applied by TCRdb to the 5' RACE reads, yields one record per CDR3 protein. The data hold 450,000 to 550,000 distinct CDR3 sequences, with roughly a fifth observed a single time. Germline V CDR1 and CDR2: MNHNS, SASEGT. V was shortened by 6 bases and J by 0 bases, with 10 bases between the two germline ends. This CDR3 is 14 amino acids long. Study results and limitations: Faster peaking, at day 5 versus 15, marked a secondary response that was weaker. Overlap between CD4 and CD8 compartments was detected for a small share of clonotypes. The bulk population could contribute abundant contaminating clonotypes to FACS-sorted repertoires.

This chain connects TRBV6-1 to TRBJ2-3, with D tentatively TRBD2 (6 bases). The source material was PBMCs, sampled approximately 22 days after the first yellow fever vaccination. The sequence was obtained from a man younger than 35 who received the YFV17D yellow fever vaccine. CDR3 protein: CASSGGISTDTQYF. DNA for the CDR3: TGTGCCAGCAGCGGAGGGATTAGCACAGATACGCAGTATTTT.